This T cell receptor beta chain originates from a study of T cells after yellow fever vaccination. Across the whole study: Preparing low-cell-number fractions relied on SMART-Seq v4 Ultra Low Input. Study outcomes and limitations: FACS-sorted repertoires could harbor abundant contaminating bulk-population clonotypes. A faster peak, day 5 versus 15, was reached by the weaker secondary response.

The germline V gene encodes CDR1 LNHDA and CDR2 SQIVND (reference sequence). The CDR3 is 15 residues long. Trimming removed 1 base from V and 0 bases from J, with 8 bases in between. Turning to this clonotype: Its antigen is unknown.

A single record per CDR3 protein comes from TCRdb applying MiXCR to the 5' RACE reads. There are some 120,000 distinct CDR3 sequences in the sample; nearly 15% occur only once, and roughly 45% lies in the top ten. The sequences come from CD8+ T cells sorted from PBMCs, collected 5 days after the yellow fever booster vaccination. The chain joins TRBV19 to TRBJ2-3; D gene ambiguous. This TCR came from a man younger than 30 who received the YFV17D yellow fever vaccine. CDR3 protein: CASSIAVLSTDTQYF. The CDR3 DNA follows: TGTGCCAGTAGTATAGCGGTCCTTAGCACAGATACGCAGTATTTT.